Below, 27 T cell receptor beta chains from the same sample are listed, as sequenced in a study of vaccination and CD4 T cells after COVID-19. The Oncomine TCR Beta short-read assay generated sequence data from the DNA of cultured CD4+ T cells. TCRdb itself ran the PCR reads through MiXCR, one entry per CDR3 protein. The top ten clones hold about 12% of a sample with just over 14,000 distinct CDR3 sequences, about 50% of them seen once. The treatment is: roughly 10-day PBMC culture with coronavirus spike peptide pools or control peptides (ViraFEST assay). The antigens of these receptors remain unknown. The specimen sequenced was CD4+ T cells from blood, cultured in vitro. These TCRs come from a human donor who had recovered from COVID-19.

V usage is TRBV24-1 and J usage is TRBJ1-2; D may be TRBD1 (5 bases). The V and J ends lost 5 bases and 6 bases respectively, with 18 bases between them. CDR3 size: 15 residues. Germline V gives CDR1 KGHDR, CDR2 SFDVKD. DNA of the CDR3: TGTGCCACCAGTGGTCCGTCGGGACGGTCAGATGGCTACACCTTC. This codes for CATSGPSGRSDGYTF.

This clonotype was found once. V is TRBV7-3 and J is TRBJ1-1; D is undetermined. From germline, CDR1 is SGHTA and CDR2 FQGTGA. V was trimmed by 2 bases and J by 3 bases, leaving 7 bases between them. The CDR3 contains 13 residues. CDR3 bases: TGTGCCAGCAGCTTATTTAGGGACACTGAAGCTTTCTTT. Translating it yields CASSLFRDTEAFF.

This clonotype was picked up a small number of times. This rearrangement joins TRBV7-2 to TRBJ1-4; 8 bases line up with TRBD1. CDR1 SGHTA and CDR2 FQGNSA come from the germline V gene. V lost 1 base to trimming and J lost 5 bases; unmatched junction nucleotides: 6. This CDR3 contains 16 residues. CDR3 protein: CASSLDHRGGNEKLFF. The CDR3 DNA reads as TGTGCCAGCAGCTTAGACCACAGGGGGGGCAATGAAAAACTGTTTTTT.

This clonotype was counted between two and nine times. The chain joins TRBV20-1 to TRBJ2-7; 8 positions agree with TRBD2. There are 13 residues in the CDR3. Trimming removed 6 bases from V and 6 bases from J; junction bases left unmatched: 10. Germline lookup yields CDR1 DFQATT and CDR2 SNEGSKA (reference sequence). The CDR3 region is CSARIAGLAEQYF. The CDR3 coding sequence is TGCAGTGCCAGGATAGCGGGACTTGCCGAGCAGTACTTC.

This clonotype was counted a few times. The chain carries TRBV7-9 and TRBJ1-1; possibly TRBD1 for D (5 bases). The germline gives CDR1 SEHNR, CDR2 FQNEAQ (reference sequence). The V end lost 3 bases, the J end lost 1 base, and 9 bases lay between the germline ends. The length of the CDR3 is 14 residues. The CDR3 DNA reads TGTGCCAGCAGCTTTACCGGGACGAACACTGAAGCTTTCTTT. It specifies CASSFTGTNTEAFF.

CDR3 in DNA: TGCAGTGCTGGCACGCTAGCGGGAGCCTACAATGAGCAGTTCTTC. Translation gives CSAGTLAGAYNEQFF. The rearrangement joins TRBV20-1 to TRBJ2-1; 10 bases align to TRBD2. The CDR3 consists of 15 residues. Germline CDR1 is DFQATT and CDR2 is SNEGSKA (reference sequence). V shed 5 bases and J 2 bases; nucleotides not matched to a gene: 6.

CDR3 in amino acids: CAWSDTGLAGGRDEQFF. Written as DNA, the CDR3 is TGTGCCTGGAGTGATACGGGACTAGCGGGAGGTAGGGATGAGCAGTTCTTC. The chain employs TRBV30 and TRBJ2-1; 15 nucleotides align to TRBD2. Germline V gene sequence: CDR1 GTSNPN, CDR2 SVGIG (reference sequence). The CDR3 is 17 amino acids. V shed 1 base, J shed 8 bases, and the junction held 9 bases outside the gene matches.

This clonotype was observed a few times. This chain links TRBV6-1 with TRBJ2-5; 15 positions match TRBD2. The germline V gene encodes CDR1 MNHNS and CDR2 SASEGT. V gave up 5 bases and J gave up 4 bases; unmatched junction bases: 17. The CDR3 is made up of 20 amino acids. The CDR3 here is CASSRGLAGGLSRRGETQYF. The CDR3 DNA reads TGTGCCAGCAGTCGAGGACTAGCGGGAGGGCTATCCCGCCGGGGAGAGACCCAGTACTTC.

This clonotype was seen a handful of times. The CDR3 loop reads CATRDREEAGELFF. The CDR3, as DNA: TGTGCCACCAGGGACAGGGAGGAGGCCGGGGAGCTGTTTTTT. This chain joins TRBV15 and TRBJ2-2, with 8 bases identical to TRBD1. CDR3 length: 14 amino acids. Germline V gene lookup returns CDR1 LNHNV and CDR2 YYDKDF (reference sequence). V trimming: 6 bases; J trimming: 6 bases; junction bases outside the gene matches: 6.

The chain combines TRBV6-1 with TRBJ2-3; TRBD2 is a possible D gene (5 bases). There are 14 residues in the CDR3. From germline, CDR1 is MNHNS and CDR2 SASEGT. The V gene lost 5 bases and the J gene lost 4 bases, with 13 bases spanning the gap. The CDR3 loop is CASSQTQLADTQYF. The CDR3, as DNA: TGTGCCAGCAGTCAAACCCAACTAGCAGATACGCAGTATTTT.

The rearrangement uses TRBV12-3 or TRBV12-4 and TRBJ2-7, with D possibly being TRBD2 (5 bases). The CDR3 spans 15 residues. V was trimmed by 5 bases and J by 6 bases, leaving 20 bases between them. The CDR3 DNA sequence: TGTGCCAGCAGTCACACCCTCCGGGGAGATAGCGAGCAGTACTTC. It yields the protein CASSHTLRGDSEQYF.

J is TRBJ2-7 and V is TRBV29-1; 10 positions agree with TRBD1. This CDR3 comprises 13 residues. The junction had 7 bases not matched to a gene; V was cut back by 4 bases and J by 7 bases. Germline CDR1 is SQVTM and CDR2 is ANQGSEA. The CDR3 reads CSVGPGQGYEQYF. In DNA, the CDR3 is TGCAGCGTTGGCCCGGGACAGGGGTATGAGCAGTACTTC.

This clonotype has a handful of counts. This chain connects TRBV15 to TRBJ2-1, with TRBD2 matching over 9 bases. The CDR3 has 18 amino acids. The V gene's germline CDR1 is LNHNV and CDR2 YYDKDF (reference sequence). Unmatched junction bases numbered 9, after V lost 3 bases and J lost 0 bases. CDR3 DNA sequence: TGTGCCACCAGCAGCCCAGGACTAGCGATGAGCTCCTACAATGAGCAGTTCTTC. This translates into CATSSPGLAMSSYNEQFF.

The chain employs TRBV30 and TRBJ2-7; 7 nucleotides agree with TRBD2. This CDR3 region has 14 residues. Per the germline V gene, CDR1 is GTSNPN and CDR2 is SVGIG (reference sequence). Unmatched junction bases numbered 8, after V lost 2 bases and J lost 4 bases. The CDR3 reads CAWSFGTITYEQYF. The CDR3 nucleotides read TGTGCCTGGAGTTTCGGGACTATCACTTACGAGCAGTACTTC. Full variable domain (remainder filled in from reference TRBV30 and TRBJ2-7): SQTIHQWPATLVQPVGSPLSLECTVEGTSNPNLYWYRQAAGRGLQLLFYSVGIGQISSEVPQNLSASRPQDRQFILSSKKLLLSDSGFYLCAWSFGTITYEQYFGPGTRLTVT.

The chain recombines TRBV6-1 with TRBJ1-4; D perhaps matches TRBD1 (5 bases). V lost 6 bases and J 4 bases, leaving 12 bases between the germline ends. Per germline, CDR1 MNHNS and CDR2 SASEGT. CDR3 length: 14 amino acids. This CDR3 reads CASRKTAINEKLFF. The CDR3 nucleotides are TGTGCCAGCAGGAAGACAGCGATTAATGAAAAACTGTTTTTT.

J is TRBJ2-7 and V is TRBV28; tentatively, D is TRBD1 or TRBD2 (5 bases each). Looked up from germline, CDR1 is MDHEN and CDR2 is SYDVKM. The ends were cut back, 6 bases at V and 2 bases at J, with 17 bases in the middle. This CDR3 is 15 amino acids long. The CDR3 reads CASRGVGQGTYEQYF. CDR3 bases: TGTGCCAGCAGGGGGGTAGGGCAGGGCACCTACGAGCAGTACTTC.

V and J are TRBV6-1 and TRBJ2-7; D uncertain. Germline values: CDR1 MNHNS, CDR2 SASEGT. CDR3 size: 14 residues. With 2 bases removed from V and 5 bases from J, the gap between germline ends came to 13 bases. CDR3 amino acids: CASSEHSLGDEQYF. CDR3 bases: TGTGCCAGCAGTGAACACAGTCTAGGCGACGAGCAGTACTTC.

V gene TRBV5-1 combines with J gene TRBJ2-2; D gene ambiguous. The V end was cut by 8 bases, the J end by 6 bases, with 17 bases between. Germline CDR1 and CDR2: SGHRS and YFSETQ. The CDR3 sequence is 14 residues long. DNA of the CDR3: TGCGCCAGTGGCCGTACCCCCAAAGCCGGGGAGCTGTTTTTT. This encodes CASGRTPKAGELFF.

This clonotype occurred a few times. V and J are TRBV6-1 and TRBJ1-6, with 7 bases matching TRBD1. This CDR3 has 15 residues. From germline, CDR1 is MNHNS and CDR2 SASEGT. V dropped 5 bases and J dropped 6; count of bases not matched to a gene: 7. CDR3 region: CASSTHGTANSPLHF. The CDR3 DNA reads TGTGCCAGCAGTACTCACGGGACAGCTAATTCACCCCTCCACTTT.

The genes are TRBV4-3 and TRBJ2-5; D gene ambiguous. The germline V gene has CDR1 LGHNA and CDR2 YSLEER. V was trimmed by 0 bases and J by 2 bases, leaving 10 bases between them. The CDR3 length is 15 residues. In DNA form, the CDR3 reads TGCGCCAGCAGCCAAGATCCGGATCCTCAAGAGACCCAGTACTTC. It is translated as CASSQDPDPQETQYF.

The rearrangement links TRBV6-5 to TRBJ2-3; tentatively, D is TRBD2 (5 bases). Germline CDR1 MNHEY, CDR2 SVGAGI. The CDR3 has 17 residues. With 0 bases removed from V and 0 bases from J, the gap between germline ends came to 13 bases. CDR3 DNA sequence: TGTGCCAGCAGTTACTCGCGCTTAGCGCCTAGCACAGATACGCAGTATTTT. Protein product: CASSYSRLAPSTDTQYF.

V usage is TRBV6-5 and J usage is TRBJ1-4; weak D call: TRBD1 (5 bases). The CDR3 contains 15 residues. V gave up 2 bases and J gave up 8 bases, with 15 bases separating them. Germline V gene lookup returns CDR1 MNHEY and CDR2 SVGAGI. CDR3 residues: CASSYHSQGEEKLFF. In DNA form, the CDR3 reads TGTGCCAGCAGTTACCACAGCCAGGGTGAGGAAAAACTGTTTTTT.

CDR3 region: CASSLVPSGQVSYNEQFF. DNA of the CDR3: TGTGCCAGCAGCTTAGTACCTTCCGGACAAGTCTCCTACAATGAGCAGTTCTTC. This chain connects TRBV7-2 to TRBJ2-1; maybe TRBD1 (5 bases). Trimming shortened V by 1 base and J by 0 bases, and 16 bases separated the two germline ends. CDR1 is SGHTA and CDR2 is FQGNSA in the germline V gene. The CDR3 covers 18 residues.

This clonotype came up a few times. The chain is built from TRBV6-2 or TRBV6-3 and TRBJ1-1; perhaps TRBD1 as D (5 bases). Germline loops: CDR1 MNHEY, CDR2 SVGEGT. This CDR3 is 15 amino acids long. V lost 4 bases, J lost 0 bases, and 12 bases lay in between. CDR3 amino acids: CASSSGTAMNTEAFF. In DNA, the CDR3 is TGTGCCAGCAGTTCCGGGACGGCTATGAACACTGAAGCTTTCTTT.

Only a few counts were recorded for this clonotype. CDR3: CASRGRAGTAGANVLTF. DNA of the CDR3: TGTGCCAGTAGGGGCCGTGCGGGGACAGCTGGGGCCAACGTCCTGACTTTC. This chain joins TRBV19 and TRBJ2-6, with a weak D call TRBD1 (7 bases). The CDR3 sequence is 17 residues long. The V gene lost 6 bases and the J gene lost 2 bases, with 17 bases spanning the gap. CDR1 is LNHDA, CDR2 SQIVND, per germline (reference sequence).

The gene calls are TRBV25-1 and TRBJ2-7; TRBD2 matches 10 bases. The CDR3 spans 14 residues. With V trimmed by 6 bases and J by 5 bases, 7 bases remained unmatched. Germline CDR1 and CDR2: MGHDK and SYGVNS. CDR3 sequence: CASSNSGRIDEQYF. The DNA for the CDR3 is TGTGCCAGCAGCAATAGCGGGAGGATCGACGAGCAGTACTTC.

This clonotype was seen a handful of times. This CDR3 is CASRGMTGSTEAFF. The CDR3 DNA follows: TGTGCCAGCAGGGGCATGACCGGGTCCACTGAAGCTTTCTTT. This chain links TRBV25-1 with TRBJ1-1; D is uncertain. Trimming took off 6 bases at V and 4 bases at J, with 15 bases between the two ends. The germline V gene has CDR1 MGHDK and CDR2 SYGVNS. There are 14 residues in the CDR3.